This TCR beta chain was captured by sequencing in a study of control samples from healthy donors and cancer patients. Using immunoSEQ multiplex PCR, the repertoire was profiled, and TCRdb retains in-frame clones only, with some absent. The sample shows about 15,000 clones, 85% to 90% of them seen only once. Between the trimmed V and J ends, which lost 1 base and 3 bases, there was a span of 6 bases. Per germline, CDR1 LGHNA and CDR2 YNFKEQ. This CDR3 has 13 residues. The sample consisted of PBMCs. This TCR was sampled from a man in his 60s with head and neck cancer. The chain employs TRBV4-2 and TRBJ1-2, with TRBD1 as a possible D gene (6 bases). The CDR3 loop is CASSQAGDYGYTF. The CDR3 DNA sequence: TGTGCCAGCAGCCAAGCAGGGGACTATGGCTACACCTTC.